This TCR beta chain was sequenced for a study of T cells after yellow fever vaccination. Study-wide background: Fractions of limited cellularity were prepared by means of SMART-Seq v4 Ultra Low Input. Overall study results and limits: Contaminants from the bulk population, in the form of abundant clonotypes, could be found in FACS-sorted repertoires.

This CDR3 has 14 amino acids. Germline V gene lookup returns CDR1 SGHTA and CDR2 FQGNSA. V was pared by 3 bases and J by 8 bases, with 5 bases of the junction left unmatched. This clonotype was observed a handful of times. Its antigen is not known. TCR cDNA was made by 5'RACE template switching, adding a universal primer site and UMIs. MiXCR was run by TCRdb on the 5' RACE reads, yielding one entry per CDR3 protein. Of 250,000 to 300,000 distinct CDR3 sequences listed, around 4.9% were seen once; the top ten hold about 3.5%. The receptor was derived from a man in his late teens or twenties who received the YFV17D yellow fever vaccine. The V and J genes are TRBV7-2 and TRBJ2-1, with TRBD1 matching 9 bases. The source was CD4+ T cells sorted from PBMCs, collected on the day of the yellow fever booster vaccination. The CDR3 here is CASSLDRGNDEQFF. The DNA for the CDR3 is TGTGCCAGCAGCTTGGACAGGGGCAATGATGAGCAGTTCTTC. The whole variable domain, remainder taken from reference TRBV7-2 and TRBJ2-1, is GAGVSQSPSNKVTEKGKDVELRCDPISGHTALYWYRQSLGQGLEFLIYFQGNSAPDKSGLPSDRFSAERTGGSVSTLTIQRTQQEDSAVYLCASSLDRGNDEQFFGPGTRLTVL.